These T cell receptor beta chains were read from a single sample in a study of Graves' ophthalmopathy and Graves' hyperthyroidism. TCRdb reprocessed the multiplex PCR reads with MiXCR, giving one entry per CDR3 protein. The data contain approximately 160,000 distinct CDR3 sequences, around 39% of them singletons. Sequenced input: peripheral blood. Receptors were obtained from a man aged 25 to 40 with Graves' ophthalmopathy. Both conserved end residues are part of each CDR3. The D gene is left open where the match is weak. Clone size, where shown, is once, few, many, or a class for clones that have expanded.

d_call	cdr3_length	clone_size	j_call	v_call	cdr3_aa	cdr3_nt
NA	14	NA	TRBJ2-5	TRBV7-2	CASSTQGGRETQYF	TGTGCCAGCAGCACCCAGGGGGGTAGAGAGACCCAGTACTTC
TRBD1	15	once	TRBJ2-2	TRBV12-3/TRBV12-4	CASSQRQGATGELFF	TGTGCCAGCAGCCAGCGACAGGGTGCCACCGGGGAGCTGTTTTTT
TRBD1	14	many	TRBJ2-7	TRBV6-1	CASSPRGRSYEQYF	TGTGCCAGCAGCCCCAGGGGGCGATCCTACGAGCAGTACTTC
TRBD1	16	NA	TRBJ2-7	TRBV6-1	CASNPQGARSSYEQYF	TGTGCCAGCAATCCACAGGGGGCTAGGAGCTCCTACGAGCAGTACTTC
NA	13	many	TRBJ1-1	TRBV30	CAWSLQGYTEAFF	TGTGCCTGGAGTTTACAGGGTTACACTGAAGCTTTCTTT
NA	14	many	TRBJ1-2	TRBV12-3/TRBV12-4	CASSLYGGADGYTF	TGTGCCAGCAGTTTATACGGGGGCGCGGATGGCTACACCTTC
NA	14	many	TRBJ2-5	TRBV5-5	CASSRHRYQETQYF	TGTGCCAGCAGCCGTCACAGGTACCAAGAGACCCAGTACTTC
NA	13	many	TRBJ1-1	TRBV10-2	CASSELRGSEAFF	TGCGCCAGCAGTGAGCTGAGGGGCAGTGAAGCTTTCTTT
NA	12	once	TRBJ2-7	TRBV19	CATGQSSYEQYF	TGTGCCACCGGGCAAAGCTCCTACGAGCAGTACTTC
TRBD2	16	many	TRBJ2-2	TRBV12-3/TRBV12-4	CASSPPTSGRSGELFF	TGTGCCAGCAGTCCCCCGACTAGCGGGAGATCCGGGGAGCTGTTTTTT
TRBD1	16	NA	TRBJ1-1	TRBV27	CASSRRQGWEGTEAFF	TGTGCCAGCAGCAGACGACAGGGCTGGGAAGGCACTGAAGCTTTCTTT
NA	17	NA	TRBJ2-6	TRBV12-3/TRBV12-4	CASSLRTVISGANVLTF	TGTGCCAGCAGTTTGAGGACCGTAATCTCTGGGGCCAACGTCCTGACTTTC
NA	13	many	TRBJ2-7	TRBV27	CASSLRRAYEQYF	TGTGCCAGCAGTTTAAGGAGGGCTTACGAGCAGTACTTC
NA	14	NA	TRBJ2-4	TRBV12-3/TRBV12-4	CASSFGVAKNIQYF	TGTGCCAGCAGCTTTGGGGTAGCCAAAAACATTCAGTACTTC
TRBD1	15	NA	TRBJ1-2	TRBV29-1	CSVGPGTGSAYGYTF	TGCAGCGTTGGACCCGGGACAGGGTCAGCCTATGGCTACACCTTC
NA	19	many	TRBJ2-7	TRBV28	CASSLSRQGLGGGHGEQYF	TGTGCCAGCAGTTTATCCCGACAGGGTCTAGGGGGGGGTCATGGGGAGCAGTACTTC
TRBD1	16	NA	TRBJ2-4	TRBV10-3	CAISHDRVTSENIQYF	TGTGCCATCAGCCACGACAGGGTGACAAGCGAAAACATTCAGTACTTC